This TCR beta chain is drawn from a study of blood T cell repertoires in COVID-19. Authors' processing steps: Amplification of reference gene primers provided the estimated nucleated cell counts. The repertoire was sequenced with immunoSEQ multiplex PCR; TCRdb's copy has only in-frame clones and lacks some. From that table come the V and J calls and clone size; the DNA was used to work out D and trimming. The data hold about 230,000 clones, with over 70% observed a single time. The CDR3 covers 13 residues. Germline CDR1 reads SGHDT; CDR2 reads YYEEEE. V was clipped by 2 bases and J by 5 bases, with 8 bases between them.

The V call is TRBV5-6, the J call TRBJ1-5; tentative D call: TRBD1 (5 bases). The receptor's source is a woman of 80 years or more with acute or convalescent COVID-19. Specimen: peripheral blood. Here the CDR3 DNA reads TGTGCCAGCAGCTTTGGGGCAGATCAGCCCCAGCATTTT. Translated: CASSFGADQPQHF.